Listed below are T cell receptor beta chains from one sample, sequenced in a study of blood T cell repertoires in COVID-19. The protocol was immunoSEQ multiplex PCR, while the TCRdb copy is restricted to in-frame clones and leaves out a portion. Here the sample spans around 100,000 clones, 84% being singletons. The specimen was peripheral blood. The source of these receptors is a man between 65 and 85 years old with active or convalescent COVID-19. Both conserved end residues are part of each CDR3. The D gene is left open where the match is weak. Part of the rows lack a size; the others show once, few, many or a class for expanded clones.

CDR3aa,CDR3nt,d_gene,v_gene,j_gene,abundance
CASSVGPSGGALYEQYF,TGTGCCAGCAGCGTAGGGCCTAGCGGGGGGGCATTATACGAGCAGTACTTC,TRBD2,TRBV9,TRBJ2-7,.
CASTKTSGVSNEQFF,TGTGCCAGTACCAAGACTAGCGGGGTCAGCAATGAGCAGTTCTTC,TRBD2,TRBV19,TRBJ2-1,.
CASSLAQVHTDTQYF,TGTGCCAGCAGCTTGGCGCAGGTCCACACAGATACGCAGTATTTT,.,TRBV5-6,TRBJ2-3,.
CASSLEGGGVQETQYF,TGCGCCAGCAGCTTGGAAGGCGGGGGGGTCCAAGAGACCCAGTACTTC,TRBD2,TRBV5-1,TRBJ2-5,.
CASSTRLSETQYF,TGTGCCAGTAGTACTCGCCTATCGGAGACCCAGTACTTC,.,TRBV19,TRBJ2-5,.
CASSTDRDSGYTF,TGTGCCAGCAGTACCGACAGGGACAGTGGCTACACCTTC,TRBD1,TRBV6-2/TRBV6-3,TRBJ1-2,.
CASSQAAGTGGAKNTGELFF,TGTGCCAGCAGCCAAGCAGCCGGGACAGGGGGAGCAAAGAACACCGGGGAGCTGTTTTTT,TRBD1,TRBV4-2,TRBJ2-2,.
CASSLGIYGYTF,TGTGCCAGCAGCTTAGGTATCTATGGCTACACCTTC,.,TRBV11-2,TRBJ1-2,.
CASSLSGLAGDTQYF,TGTGCCAGCAGTTTATCGGGGCTAGCGGGGGATACGCAGTATTTT,TRBD2,TRBV27,TRBJ2-3,once
CASRTGNTEAFF,TGTGCCAGCCGGACAGGGAACACTGAAGCTTTCTTT,TRBD1,TRBV12-3/TRBV12-4,TRBJ1-1,.
CASSFNRGPLYEQYF,TGTGCCAGCAGTTTTAACAGGGGGCCCCTCTACGAGCAGTACTTC,TRBD1,TRBV6-5,TRBJ2-7,.
CASSLERYEQYF,TGTGCCAGCAGCTTAGAGCGGTACGAGCAGTACTTC,.,TRBV7-2,TRBJ2-7,.
CASSETPIRAGENTEAFF,TGTGCCAGCAGTGAAACCCCCATCAGGGCAGGCGAGAACACTGAAGCTTTCTTT,.,TRBV6-1,TRBJ1-1,.
CASSYPGSGADEQFF,TGTGCCAGCAGTTACCCCGGATCAGGGGCGGATGAGCAGTTCTTC,.,TRBV6-6,TRBJ2-1,.
CASSLQGPYTEAFF,TGTGCCAGCAGCTTACAGGGGCCCTACACTGAAGCTTTCTTT,.,TRBV11-2,TRBJ1-1,.
CASSSRGAGGRTGGDTQYF,TGTGCCAGCAGCTCCAGGGGGGCGGGGGGGCGCACGGGTGGAGATACGCAGTATTTT,TRBD2,TRBV7-8,TRBJ2-3,.
CASSYRDRGTYEQYF,TGTGCCAGCAGTTACCGGGACAGGGGAACCTACGAGCAGTACTTC,TRBD1,TRBV6-5,TRBJ2-7,.
CASGRAGAYEQYF,TGTGCCAGCGGTAGAGCGGGGGCCTACGAGCAGTACTTC,TRBD2,TRBV6-5,TRBJ2-7,.
CASANRDSGYGYTF,TGTGCCAGCGCGAACCGGGACAGTGGGTATGGCTACACCTTC,TRBD1,TRBV2,TRBJ1-2,.
CASRLTGTRVDEQFF,TGTGCCAGCAGACTGACAGGGACTAGGGTGGATGAGCAGTTCTTC,.,TRBV2,TRBJ2-1,.
CASWRWPWGYTF,TGTGCCAGTTGGAGGTGGCCTTGGGGCTACACCTTC,.,TRBV6-5,TRBJ1-2,.
CAWSGAGANVLTF,TGTGCCTGGAGCGGGGCTGGGGCCAACGTCCTGACTTTC,.,TRBV30,TRBJ2-6,.